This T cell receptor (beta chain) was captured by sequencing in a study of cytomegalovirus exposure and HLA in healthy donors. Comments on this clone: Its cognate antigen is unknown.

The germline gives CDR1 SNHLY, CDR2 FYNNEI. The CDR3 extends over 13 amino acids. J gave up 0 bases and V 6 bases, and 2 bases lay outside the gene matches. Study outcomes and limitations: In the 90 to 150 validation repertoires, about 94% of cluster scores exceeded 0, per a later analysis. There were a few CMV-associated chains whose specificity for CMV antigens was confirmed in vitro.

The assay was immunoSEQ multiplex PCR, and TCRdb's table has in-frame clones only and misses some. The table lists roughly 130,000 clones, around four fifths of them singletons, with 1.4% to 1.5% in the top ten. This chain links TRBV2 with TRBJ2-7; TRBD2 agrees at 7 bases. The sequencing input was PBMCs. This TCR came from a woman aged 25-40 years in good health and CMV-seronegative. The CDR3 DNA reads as TGTGCCAGCAGGCGCGGGAGCTCCTACGAGCAGTACTTC. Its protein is CASRRGSSYEQYF.